This TCR beta chain was sequenced during a study of T cell repertoires in cytomegalovirus infection. At the level of the study: CMV infection together with matching HLA type was indicated by public TCR beta signatures.

General study results and limits: Clonotype analysis showed dominance of the ex vivo response by HLA-C-restricted CMV-specific TCR beta clonotypes. Cumulative frequency (of public TCR beta family members) identified carriers of CMV plus the relevant HLA.

Notes on this clonotype: Its specificity is not known.

MiXCR, run by TCRdb on the reads, gives a single entry per CDR3 protein. The sample has 450,000 to 550,000 distinct CDR3 sequences; 15% to 20% are singletons. Trimming took 2 bases from V and 5 from J; bases not matched to a gene: 8. CDR3 length equals 16 residues. CDR1 is SGDLS, CDR2 YYNGEE, per germline. The sequence derives from a human donor in good health (CMV status not recorded). Some clones in this sample may be carry-over from other donors' samples. The sequenced sample was CD8+ T cells from PBMCs. The V call is TRBV9, the J call TRBJ2-3, with 10 nucleotides matching TRBD2. The CDR3 reads CASSVLTSGVGDTQYF. The CDR3 nucleotides are TGTGCCAGCAGCGTGCTTACTAGCGGGGTGGGAGATACGCAGTATTTT.